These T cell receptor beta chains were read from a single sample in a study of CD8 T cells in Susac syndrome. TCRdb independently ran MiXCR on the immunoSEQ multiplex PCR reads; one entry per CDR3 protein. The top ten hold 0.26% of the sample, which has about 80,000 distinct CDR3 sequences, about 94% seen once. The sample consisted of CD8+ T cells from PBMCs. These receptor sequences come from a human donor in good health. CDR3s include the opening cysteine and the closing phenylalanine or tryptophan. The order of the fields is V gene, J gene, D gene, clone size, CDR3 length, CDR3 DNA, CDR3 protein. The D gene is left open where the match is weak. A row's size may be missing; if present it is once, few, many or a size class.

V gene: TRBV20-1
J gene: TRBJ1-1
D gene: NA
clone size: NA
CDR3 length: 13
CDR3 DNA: TGCAGTGCTAGCGAAGGGCCTAACACTGAAGCTTTCTTT
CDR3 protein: CSASEGPNTEAFF

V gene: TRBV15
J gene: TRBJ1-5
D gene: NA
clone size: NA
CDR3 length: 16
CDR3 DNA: TGTGCCACCAGCGGACGGACGACTGGGAGCAATCAGCCCCAGCATTTT
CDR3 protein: CATSGRTTGSNQPQHF

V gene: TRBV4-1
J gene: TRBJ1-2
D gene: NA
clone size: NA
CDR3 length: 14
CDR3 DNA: TGCGCCAGCAGCCAAGATCCGGGGGTGGTCGGCTACACCTTC
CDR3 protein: CASSQDPGVVGYTF

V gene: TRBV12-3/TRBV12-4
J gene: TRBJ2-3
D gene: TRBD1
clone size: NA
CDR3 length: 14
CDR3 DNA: TGTGCCAGCAGTACCCTAGGGGGCGGGGATACGCAGTATTTT
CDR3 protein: CASSTLGGGDTQYF

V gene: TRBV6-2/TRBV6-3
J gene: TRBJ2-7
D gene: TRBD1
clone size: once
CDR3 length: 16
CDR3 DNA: TGTGCCAGCAGTTTTGATCTCGGGACAGGGGACTACGAGCAGTACTTC
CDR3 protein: CASSFDLGTGDYEQYF

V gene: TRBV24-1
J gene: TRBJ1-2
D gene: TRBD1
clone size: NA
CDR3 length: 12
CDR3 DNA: TGTGCCACCAGTTCCAGACAGGGCGTCTACACCTTC
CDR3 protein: CATSSRQGVYTF

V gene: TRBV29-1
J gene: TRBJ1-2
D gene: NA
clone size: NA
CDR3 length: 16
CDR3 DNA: TGCAGCGTCGCTTGGAGTGCCTCGATTGGCGACTATGGCTACACCTTC
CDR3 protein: CSVAWSASIGDYGYTF

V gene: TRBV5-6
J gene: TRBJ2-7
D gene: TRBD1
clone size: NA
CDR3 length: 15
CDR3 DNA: TGTGCCAGCAGCTTGGTAGGACAGGGGACGTACGAGCAGTACTTC
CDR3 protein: CASSLVGQGTYEQYF

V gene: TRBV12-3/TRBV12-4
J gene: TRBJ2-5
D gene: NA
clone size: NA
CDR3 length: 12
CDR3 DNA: TGTGCCATAAGCGAGGGCCCGGAGACCCAGTACTTC
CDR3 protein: CAISEGPETQYF

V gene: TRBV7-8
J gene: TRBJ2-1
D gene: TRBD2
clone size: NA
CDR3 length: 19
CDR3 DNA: TGTGCCAGCAGCTTAGTTAAAGCTAGCGGAGCAAGTCCCTACAATGAGCAGTTCTTC
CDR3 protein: CASSLVKASGASPYNEQFF

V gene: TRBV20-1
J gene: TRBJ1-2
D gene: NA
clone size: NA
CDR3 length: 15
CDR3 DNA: TGCAGTGCTAGACCCTTGGGACCTGACGTAGGCGGCTACACCTTC
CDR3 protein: CSARPLGPDVGGYTF

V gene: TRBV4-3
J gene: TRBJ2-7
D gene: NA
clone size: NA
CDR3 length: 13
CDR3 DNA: TGCGCCAGCAGCCAAGGCCACACCTACGAGCAGTACTTC
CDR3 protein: CASSQGHTYEQYF

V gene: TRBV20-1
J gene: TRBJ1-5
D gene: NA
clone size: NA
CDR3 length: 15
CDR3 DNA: TGCAGTGCCGGATACGGTGAGGGTGAGGGACAGCCCCAGCATTTT
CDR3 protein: CSAGYGEGEGQPQHF

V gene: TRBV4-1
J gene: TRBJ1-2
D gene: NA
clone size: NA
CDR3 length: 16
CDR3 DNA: TGCGCCAGCAGCCAAGCCAGGGGCCAACCCGCTCTGGGCTACACCTTC
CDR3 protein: CASSQARGQPALGYTF

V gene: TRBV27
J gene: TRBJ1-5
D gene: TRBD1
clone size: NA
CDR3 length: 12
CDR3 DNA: TGTGCCAGCAGGACAGGGTCTCAGCCCCAGCATTTT
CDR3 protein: CASRTGSQPQHF

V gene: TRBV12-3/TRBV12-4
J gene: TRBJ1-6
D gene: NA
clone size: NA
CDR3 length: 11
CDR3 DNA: TGTGCCAGCAGAGGGAATTCATCCCTCCACTTT
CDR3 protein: CASRGNSSLHF

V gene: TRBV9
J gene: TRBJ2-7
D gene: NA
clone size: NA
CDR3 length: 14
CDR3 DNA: TGTGCCAGCAGCGTAGGACAGAACTCCTACGAGCAGTACTTC
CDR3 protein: CASSVGQNSYEQYF

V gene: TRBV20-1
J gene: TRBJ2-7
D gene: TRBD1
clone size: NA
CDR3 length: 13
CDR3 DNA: TGCAGAACCGGGACAGGGGATTCTTACGAGCAGTACTTC
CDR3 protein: CRTGTGDSYEQYF

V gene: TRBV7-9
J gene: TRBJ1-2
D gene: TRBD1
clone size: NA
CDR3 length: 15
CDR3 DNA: TGTGCCAGCAGCCCAAGGATGCGACAGGGCGAGGGCTACACCTTC
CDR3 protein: CASSPRMRQGEGYTF

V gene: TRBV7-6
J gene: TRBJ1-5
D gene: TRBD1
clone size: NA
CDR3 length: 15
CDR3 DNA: TGTGCCAGCAGCCGAATGACAGGGGTCAATCAGCCCCAGCATTTT
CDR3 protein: CASSRMTGVNQPQHF

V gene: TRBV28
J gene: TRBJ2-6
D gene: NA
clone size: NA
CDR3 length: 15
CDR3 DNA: TGTGCCAGCAGTTATTCAGGGTCTGGGGCCAACGTCCTGACTTTC
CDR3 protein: CASSYSGSGANVLTF

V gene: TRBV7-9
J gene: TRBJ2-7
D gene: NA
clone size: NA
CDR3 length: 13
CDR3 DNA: TGTGCCAGCAGCCTAACCGATCCCTACGAGCAGTACTTC
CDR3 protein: CASSLTDPYEQYF

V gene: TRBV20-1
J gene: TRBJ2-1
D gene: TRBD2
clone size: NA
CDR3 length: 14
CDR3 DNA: TGCAGTGCGCTCGGGACTAGGTTAGGATTTGAGCAGTTCTTC
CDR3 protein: CSALGTRLGFEQFF

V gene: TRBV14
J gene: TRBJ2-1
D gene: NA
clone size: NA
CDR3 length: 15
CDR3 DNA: TGTGCCAGCAGCCATCGTGGGACACCCTACAATGAGCAGTTCTTC
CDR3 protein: CASSHRGTPYNEQFF

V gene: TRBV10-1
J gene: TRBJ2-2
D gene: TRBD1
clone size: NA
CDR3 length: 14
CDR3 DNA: TGCGCCAGCAGCCGGACAGGGTTTAAGGGGGAGCTGTTTTTT
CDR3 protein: CASSRTGFKGELFF

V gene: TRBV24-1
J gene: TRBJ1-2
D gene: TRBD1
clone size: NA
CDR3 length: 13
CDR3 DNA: TGTGCCACCAGTGATCCAGGGGGCTATGGCTACACCTTC
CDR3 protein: CATSDPGGYGYTF

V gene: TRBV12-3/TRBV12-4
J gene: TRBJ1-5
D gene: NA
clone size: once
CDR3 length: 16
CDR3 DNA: TGTGCCACCACAATCGGGACACCTTCTAGCAATCAGCCCCAGCATTTT
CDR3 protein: CATTIGTPSSNQPQHF

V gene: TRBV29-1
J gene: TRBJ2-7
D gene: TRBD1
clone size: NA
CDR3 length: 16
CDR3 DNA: TGCAGCGTTGAAGCAAACAGGGGCCAATCGCCCCACGAGCAGTACTTC
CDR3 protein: CSVEANRGQSPHEQYF

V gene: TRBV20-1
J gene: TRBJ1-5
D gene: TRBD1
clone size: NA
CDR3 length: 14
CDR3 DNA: TGCAGTGGGGGTCAGGGGGATCTCAATCAGCCCCAGCATTTT
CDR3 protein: CSGGQGDLNQPQHF

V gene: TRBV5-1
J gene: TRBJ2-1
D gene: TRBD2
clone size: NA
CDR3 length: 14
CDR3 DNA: TGCGCCAGCACCCCTAGCGGGGGGTACAATGAGCAGTTCTTC
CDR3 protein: CASTPSGGYNEQFF

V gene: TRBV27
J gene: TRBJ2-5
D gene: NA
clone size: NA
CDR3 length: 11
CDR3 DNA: TGTGCCAGCAGTTCCCCCGGGGGCCAGTACTTC
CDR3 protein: CASSSPGGQYF

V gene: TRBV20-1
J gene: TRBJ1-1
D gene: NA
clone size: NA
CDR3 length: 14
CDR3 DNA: TGCAGTGCTAGGTACAAGGGACGGAACACTGAAGCTTTCTTT
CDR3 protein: CSARYKGRNTEAFF

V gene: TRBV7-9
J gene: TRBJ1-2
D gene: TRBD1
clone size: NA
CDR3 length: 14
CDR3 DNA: TGTGCCAGCAGGTCTTCCGGGACAGGCTTGGGCTACACCTTC
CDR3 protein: CASRSSGTGLGYTF

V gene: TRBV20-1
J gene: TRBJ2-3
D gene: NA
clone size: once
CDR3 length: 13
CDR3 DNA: TGCAGTGCTAGAGATCGTTTCGCAGATACGCAGTATTTT
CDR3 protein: CSARDRFADTQYF

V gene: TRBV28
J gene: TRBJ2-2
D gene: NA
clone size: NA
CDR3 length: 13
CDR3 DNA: TGTGCCAGCAGTAGTTTAGCGGAGGGGGAGCTGTTTTTT
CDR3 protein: CASSSLAEGELFF

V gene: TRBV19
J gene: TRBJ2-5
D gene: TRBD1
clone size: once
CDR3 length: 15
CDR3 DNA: TGTGCCAGTAGTTCCCCGGAGACAGGGCAAGAGACCCAGTACTTC
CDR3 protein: CASSSPETGQETQYF

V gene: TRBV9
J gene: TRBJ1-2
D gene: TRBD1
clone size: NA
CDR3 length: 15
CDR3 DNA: TGTGCCAGCAGCGACGGACAGGATGGCTACTATGGCTACACCTTC
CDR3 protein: CASSDGQDGYYGYTF

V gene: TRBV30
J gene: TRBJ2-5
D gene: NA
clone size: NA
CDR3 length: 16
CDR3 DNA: TGTGCCTGGAATGGCTTTGGCGTCCGACTTAAAGAGACCCAGTACTTC
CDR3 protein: CAWNGFGVRLKETQYF

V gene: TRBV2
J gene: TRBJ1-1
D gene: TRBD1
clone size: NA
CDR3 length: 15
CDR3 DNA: TGTGCCAGCAGGGCTACAGGGGGCATGAACACTGAAGCTTTCTTT
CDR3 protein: CASRATGGMNTEAFF

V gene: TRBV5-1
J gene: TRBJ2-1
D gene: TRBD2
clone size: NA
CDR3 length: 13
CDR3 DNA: TGCGCCAGCAGCTCCACGCGGGAGTATGAGCAGTTCTTC
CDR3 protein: CASSSTREYEQFF

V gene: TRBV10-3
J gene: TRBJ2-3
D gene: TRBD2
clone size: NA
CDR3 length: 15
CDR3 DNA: TGTGCCATCAGTGACTCTAGCGGGGGGGCAGATACGCAGTATTTT
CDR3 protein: CAISDSSGGADTQYF

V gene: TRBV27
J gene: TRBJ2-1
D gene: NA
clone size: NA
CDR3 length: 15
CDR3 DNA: TGTGCCAGCAGTTTCTCGGCTAGCCTCTGGGATGAGCAGTTCTTC
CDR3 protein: CASSFSASLWDEQFF

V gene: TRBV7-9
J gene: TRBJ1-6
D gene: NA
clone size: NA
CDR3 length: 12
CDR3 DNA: TGTGCCAGCAGCCATCCTAATTCACCCCTCCACTTT
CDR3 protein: CASSHPNSPLHF

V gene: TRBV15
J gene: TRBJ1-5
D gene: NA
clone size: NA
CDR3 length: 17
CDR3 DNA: TGTGCCACCAGCAGAGTAAGTTCCCCCAGGGTCGGTCAGCCCCAGCATTTT
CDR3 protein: CATSRVSSPRVGQPQHF

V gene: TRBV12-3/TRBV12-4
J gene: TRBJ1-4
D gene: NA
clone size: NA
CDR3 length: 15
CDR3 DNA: TGTGCCAGCAGTTCCCCGACCACAATAAATGAAAAACTGTTTTTT
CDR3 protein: CASSSPTTINEKLFF

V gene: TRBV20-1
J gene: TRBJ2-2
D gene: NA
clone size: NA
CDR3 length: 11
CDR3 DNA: TGCAGTGCTAGTGGGGCCGGGGAGCTGTTTTTT
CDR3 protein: CSASGAGELFF

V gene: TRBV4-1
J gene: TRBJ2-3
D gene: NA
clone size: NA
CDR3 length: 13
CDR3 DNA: TGCGCCAGCTCAATCGGGGGTCAGGATACGCAGTATTTT
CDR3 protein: CASSIGGQDTQYF

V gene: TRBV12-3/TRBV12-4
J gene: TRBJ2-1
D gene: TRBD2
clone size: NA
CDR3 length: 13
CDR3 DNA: TGTGCCGGGAGTCTAGCGGGAGCGGCTGAGCAGTTCTTC
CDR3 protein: CAGSLAGAAEQFF

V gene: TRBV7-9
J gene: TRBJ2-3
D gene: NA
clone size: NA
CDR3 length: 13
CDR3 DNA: TGTGCCAGCAGCTTAGGCGGGAAGGATACGCAGTATTTT
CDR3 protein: CASSLGGKDTQYF

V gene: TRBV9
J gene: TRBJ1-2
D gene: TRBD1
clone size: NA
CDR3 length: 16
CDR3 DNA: TGTGCCAGCAGCGCCTCCGGGACAGGGAAAAACTATGGCTACACCTTC
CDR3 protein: CASSASGTGKNYGYTF

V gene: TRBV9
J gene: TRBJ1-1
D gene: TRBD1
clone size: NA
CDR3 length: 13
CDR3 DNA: TGTGCCAGCGCCCGACAGGGAAGCACTGAAGCTTTCTTT
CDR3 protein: CASARQGSTEAFF

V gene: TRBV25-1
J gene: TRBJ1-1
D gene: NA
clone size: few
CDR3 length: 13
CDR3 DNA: TGTGCCAGCAAAAGGGGGGGGCATACTGAAGCTTTCTTT
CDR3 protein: CASKRGGHTEAFF